Included here is one TCR beta chain sequence, with context. Antigen: not known. The data were taken from a study of cytomegalovirus exposure and HLA in healthy donors. Whole-study results and caveats: Previous analysis showed most TCR beta V segments were productive about 87% or about 30% of the time. Using a false discovery rate of 0.05, a later analysis showed that approximately 16,000 TCR beta sequences were associated with HLA alleles.

Primers: 60 Vbeta forward and 13 Jbeta reverse. Profiled with immunoSEQ multiplex PCR; TCRdb holds only in-frame clones, not every one. This table holds 150,000 to 200,000 clones, about 80% found once. The sequence was collected from a woman in her 40s in good health and CMV-seronegative. Source material: PBMCs.

CDR3 coding DNA: TGTGCCAGCAGCGCCGGACTAGCGGTCGTGACCGGGGAGCTGTTTTTT. Encoded protein: CASSAGLAVVTGELFF. The chain joins TRBV9 to TRBJ2-2, with 10 bases fitting TRBD2. The CDR3 loop spans 16 amino acids. V was pared by 3 bases and J by 5 bases, with 7 bases of the junction left unmatched. CDR1 is SGDLS and CDR2 is YYNGEE in the germline V gene.